The 8 T cell receptor beta chains below come from one sample, sequenced in a study of T-cell memory formation after mild COVID-19 (dated by TCRdb to the early 2020s). Library preparation employed 5' RACE. Sequenced on an Illumina NovaSeq 6000. The public reads were reprocessed in TCRdb via fastp at Q25 and MiXCR, keeping in-frame beta chains. One record per CDR3 amino acid sequence lists the most common genes and DNA. The sample contains 400,000 to 500,000 distinct CDR3 sequences, around 24% of them found a single time. Together, the top ten hold around 9% of the sample. What was sequenced was PBMCs or a T cell subset sorted from them (not recorded which). These receptors were obtained from an adult woman who had mild COVID-19 (a few samples of this study predate the infection). The sample titles of this study are shuffled in the database, so cell type and time point are left out; the donor was told from shared clones.

V is TRBV7-9 and J is TRBJ1-1; D is undetermined. The CDR3 sequence is 10 residues long. Germline assignment: CDR1 SEHNR and CDR2 FQNEAQ (reference sequence). V dropped 10 bases and J dropped 4 bases, with 7 bases sitting between them. The CDR3 DNA follows: TGTGCCACCATGAGCACTGAAGCTTTCTTT. It codes for CATMSTEAFF.

This clonotype turned up a few times. The rearrangement links TRBV2 to TRBJ2-2; 14 nucleotides align to TRBD2. The V gene's germline CDR1 is SNHLY and CDR2 FYNNEI. Germline trimming cut 6 bases from V and 5 bases from J; bases unmatched to any gene: 5. CDR3 length: 16 amino acids. Written as DNA, the CDR3 is TGTGCCAGCAGACTAGGGACTAGCGGGGGAACCGGGGAGCTGTTTTTT. Protein product: CASRLGTSGGTGELFF.

This clonotype was counted at least ten times. V gene TRBV7-9 combines with J gene TRBJ2-4, with D hard to call. The germline CDR1 and CDR2 sequences are SEHNR and FQNEAQ (reference sequence). Trimming removed 5 bases at V and 3 bases at J, with 14 bases between. The CDR3 is made up of 15 amino acids. The CDR3 sequence: CASSKGLDVKNIQYF. CDR3 coding DNA: TGTGCCAGCAGCAAAGGGCTAGATGTCAAAAACATTCAGTACTTC.

This clonotype was found many times. As DNA, the CDR3 is TGTGCCACCAGCAGAGATCGATTGGGGGCCTCCACAGATACGCAGTATTTT. Protein: CATSRDRLGASTDTQYF. The rearrangement uses TRBV15 and TRBJ2-3, with TRBD1 as a possible D gene (6 bases). V lost 0 bases, J lost 2 bases, and 15 bases lay in between. The CDR3 has 17 amino acids. The germline gives CDR1 LNHNV, CDR2 YYDKDF (reference sequence). The full variable domain, with the rest looked up from reference TRBV15 and TRBJ2-3, is DAMVIQNPRYQVTQFGKPVTLSCSQTLNHNVMYWYQQKSSQAPKLLFHYYDKDFNNEADTPDNFQSRRPNTSFCFLDIRSPGLGDTAMYLCATSRDRLGASTDTQYFGPGTRLTVL.

There are a few counts of this clonotype. J is TRBJ1-1 and V is TRBV5-1, with D hard to call. V gave up 5 bases and J gave up 2 bases, with 16 bases separating them. The CDR3 has 15 residues. Germline lookup yields CDR1 SGHRS and CDR2 YFSETQ. CDR3 coding DNA: TGCGCCAGCAGGTCCAACGGCAGAAGCAACACTGAAGCTTTCTTT. It yields the protein CASRSNGRSNTEAFF.

This chain connects TRBV12-3 or TRBV12-4 to TRBJ2-5; 9 positions agree with TRBD2. This CDR3 has 15 amino acids. V lost 6 bases to trimming and J lost 4 bases; unmatched junction nucleotides: 9. The CDR3 protein is CASRPSGRRRETQYF. The CDR3 DNA sequence: TGTGCCAGCAGACCAAGCGGGAGGAGGAGAGAGACCCAGTACTTC.

This clonotype was seen a few times. This chain links TRBV12-3 or TRBV12-4 with TRBJ1-3; the D gene is possibly TRBD1 (5 bases). V dropped 6 bases and J dropped 6 bases, with 12 bases sitting between them. The CDR3 is made up of 13 amino acids. This CDR3 is CASRGDYENTIYF. CDR3 nucleotides: TGTGCCAGCAGGGGGGATTATGAAAACACCATATATTTT.

This rearrangement joins TRBV6-2 or TRBV6-3 to TRBJ1-1, with TRBD1 identical over 8 bases. This CDR3 comprises 17 residues. Germline V CDR1 and CDR2: MNHEY, SVGEGT. V was pared by 6 bases and J by 4 bases, with 16 bases of the junction left unmatched. The chain's CDR3 is CASRRPPSTGEGTEAFF. The CDR3 DNA reads TGTGCCAGCAGACGACCCCCATCGACAGGGGAGGGCACTGAAGCTTTCTTT.